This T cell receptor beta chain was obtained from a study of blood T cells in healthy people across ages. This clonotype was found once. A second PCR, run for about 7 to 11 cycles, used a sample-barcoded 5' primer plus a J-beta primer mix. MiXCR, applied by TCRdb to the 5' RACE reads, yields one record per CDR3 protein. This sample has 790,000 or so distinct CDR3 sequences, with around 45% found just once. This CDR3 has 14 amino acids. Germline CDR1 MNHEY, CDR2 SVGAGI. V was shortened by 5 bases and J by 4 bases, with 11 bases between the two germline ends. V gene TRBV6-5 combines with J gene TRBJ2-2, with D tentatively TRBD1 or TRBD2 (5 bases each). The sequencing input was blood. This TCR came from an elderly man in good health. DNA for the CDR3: TGTGCCAGCAGTGGGACGAGGGGCACCGGGGAGCTGTTTTTT. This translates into CASSGTRGTGELFF.